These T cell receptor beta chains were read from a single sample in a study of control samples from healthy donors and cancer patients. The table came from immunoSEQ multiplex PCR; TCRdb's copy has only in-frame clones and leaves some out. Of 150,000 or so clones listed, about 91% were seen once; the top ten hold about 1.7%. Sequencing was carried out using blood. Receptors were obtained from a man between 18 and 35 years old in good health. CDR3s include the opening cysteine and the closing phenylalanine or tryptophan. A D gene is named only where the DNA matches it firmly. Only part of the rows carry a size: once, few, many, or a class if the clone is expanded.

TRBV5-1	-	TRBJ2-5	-	TGCGCCAGCAGCTTGGGGTCGGAAGAGACCCAGTACTTC	CASSLGSEETQYF
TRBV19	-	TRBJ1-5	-	TGTGCCAGTAGAAGAATGCGGGGGAAAGATGAGCCCCAGCATTTT	CASRRMRGKDEPQHF
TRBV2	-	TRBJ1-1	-	TGTGCCAGCAGGGAGGGTATAAACACTGAAGCTTTCTTT	CASREGINTEAFF
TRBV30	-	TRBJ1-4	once	TGTGCCTGGAGTGTAACCGAAAAACTGTTTTTT	CAWSVTEKLFF
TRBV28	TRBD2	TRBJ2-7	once	TGTGCCAGCAGCCCAGGGAGGGGCATTCCGTACTTC	CASSPGRGIPYF
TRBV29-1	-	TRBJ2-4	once	TGCAGCGTTGACGCGCGGGGAAACAAAAACATTCAGTACTTC	CSVDARGNKNIQYF
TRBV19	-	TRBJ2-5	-	TGTGCCAGTAGTCAGGGGGCGCGGGGGGCCCAGTACTTC	CASSQGARGAQYF
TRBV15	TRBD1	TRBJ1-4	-	TGTGCCACCAGCAGAGATGGACAGGCTAATGAAAAACTGTTTTTT	CATSRDGQANEKLFF
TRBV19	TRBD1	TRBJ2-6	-	TGTGCCAGTAGACCTCCCGGGACAGGGGGCTCTGGGGCCAACGTCCTGACTTTC	CASRPPGTGGSGANVLTF
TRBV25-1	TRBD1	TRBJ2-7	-	TGTGCCACCATGGGGACAGGTTCCTACGAGCAGTACTTC	CATMGTGSYEQYF
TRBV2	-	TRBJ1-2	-	TGTGCCAGCAGTGGGGCCCGCTCCTCTGGGGGCTACACCTTC	CASSGARSSGGYTF
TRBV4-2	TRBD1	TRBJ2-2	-	TGTGCCAGCAGCCAACCGGACAGGGGGAACACCGGGGAGCTGTTTTTT	CASSQPDRGNTGELFF
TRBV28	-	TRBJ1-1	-	TGTGCCAGCAGTTTGGTGCGGAAAACTGAAGCTTTCTTT	CASSLVRKTEAFF
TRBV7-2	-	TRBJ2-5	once	TGTGCCAGCAGCCGTCCATCAGAGACCCAGTACTTC	CASSRPSETQYF
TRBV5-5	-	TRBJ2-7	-	TGTGCCAGCAAAATATCCCCCGGGACAAGCTACGAGCAGTACTTC	CASKISPGTSYEQYF
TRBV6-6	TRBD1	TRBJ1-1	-	TGTGCCAGCAGTTGGCAGGGGGAAGTGAACACTGAAGCTTTCTTT	CASSWQGEVNTEAFF
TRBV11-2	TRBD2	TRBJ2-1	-	TGTGCCAGCAGCTTAGAAGGACTAGCGGGGGTAAACCTCCCCGTCAATGAGCAGTTCTTC	CASSLEGLAGVNLPVNEQFF
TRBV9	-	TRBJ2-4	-	TGTGCCAGCAGCCCGGCGGGGTCTGCCAAAAACATTCAGTACTTC	CASSPAGSAKNIQYF
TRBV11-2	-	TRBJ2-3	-	TGTGCCAGCAGCTTAAATCGTCTTGGCGCAAATCTTGGGGTAGATACGCAGTATTTT	CASSLNRLGANLGVDTQYF
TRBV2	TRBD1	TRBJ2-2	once	TGTGCCAGCACCCCGGGACAGTTCACCGGGGAGCTGTTTTTT	CASTPGQFTGELFF
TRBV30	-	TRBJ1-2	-	TGTGCCTGGAGAGTAGTGCCCCAACCGGGCTATGGCTACACCTTC	CAWRVVPQPGYGYTF
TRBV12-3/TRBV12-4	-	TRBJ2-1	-	TGTGCCAGCAGTTTCGGAGACGATCGGAAGCAGTTCTTC	CASSFGDDRKQFF
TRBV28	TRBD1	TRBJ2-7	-	TGTGCCAGCCGGCCAGGGGGAGTCTCCTACGAGCAGTACTTC	CASRPGGVSYEQYF
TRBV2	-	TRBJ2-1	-	TGTGCCAGCAGTTTCACGAGGGGTGAGCAGTTCTTC	CASSFTRGEQFF
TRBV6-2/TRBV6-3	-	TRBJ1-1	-	TGTGCCAGCAGTTACGGGGGCGGGAATGAAGCTTTCTTT	CASSYGGGNEAFF
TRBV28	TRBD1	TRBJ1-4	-	TGTGCCACCGAGACAGGGGCTATTGAAAAACTGTTTTTT	CATETGAIEKLFF
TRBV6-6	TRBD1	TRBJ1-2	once	TGTGCCAGCAGGGAAGACAGGGAGGGTGGCTACACCTTC	CASREDREGGYTF
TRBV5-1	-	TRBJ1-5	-	TGCGCCAGCAGAAGGGGACCTACGGACAATCAGCCCCAGCATTTT	CASRRGPTDNQPQHF
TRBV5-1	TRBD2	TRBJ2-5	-	TGCGCCAGCAGCTTGGCCGGAAGCGGGGGCCAAGAGACCCAGTACTTC	CASSLAGSGGQETQYF
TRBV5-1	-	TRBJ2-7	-	TGCGCCAGCAGCAACGTCCCCTCCGAGGACGAGCAGTACTTC	CASSNVPSEDEQYF
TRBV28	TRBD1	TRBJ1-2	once	TGTGCCAGCAGTCTTATCAGGGGGAACTATGGCTACACCTTC	CASSLIRGNYGYTF